This TCR beta chain was recovered during a study of blood T cell repertoires in COVID-19 (dated by TCRdb to the early 2020s). Regarding the study in general: Samples covering the acute and convalescent phases of COVID-19 were provided by collaborators in the United States, Italy and Spain. The prospective study material was composed of cDNA or gDNA derived from T cells, B-cell-depleted T cells, or PBMCs. Subjects who had been exposed to COVID-19, were actively infected with it, or had recovered from it provided the deeply sampled blood TCRbeta repertoires that made up the dataset. The repertoires were released in a freely available public database meant as a resource for research on the immune response to SARS-CoV-2. Samples were obtained from the ongoing ImmuneRACE study (first 160 participants) and from 1,254 subjects provided by 6 global collaborators. Nearly every sample came with metadata listing a de-identified subject ID, COVID-19 status, age in years and sex. Where HLA class I and class II types were available, the types were taken from metadata supplied by the sample provider, not from assay-based typing. Study-wide findings and limitations: Clinical and demographic metadata were provided uncurated, with the amount varying by source and participant.

Whole blood was collected in K2EDTA tubes by collaborating institutions according to the institutions' own protocols. For TCRbeta analysis, collaborators shipped samples as frozen whole blood, isolated PBMCs, or DNA extracted from either of those sample types. The immunoSEQ Assay, a bias-controlled multiplex PCR, was used to amplify TCRbeta CDR3 regions from genomic DNA. Under the source paper's analysis protocol: The number of nucleated cells in each sample was estimated by amplification of reference gene primers within the assay. To quantify the absolute abundance of each unique TCRbeta CDR3 rearrangement, sequence reads were collapsed and filtered. Productive Simpson clonality was computed per sample as the square root of Simpson's diversity index over productive rearrangements. The immuneACCESS repertoire file appears here via TCRdb, limited to in-frame rearrangements. These files lack a portion of the clones; in checked studies, under half of the deficit traces to unresolved V genes, and the cause of the others is not known. V and J calls plus clone size are reproduced from that table; the DNA served to infer D and trimming. This sample holds fewer than 250,000 clones; roughly four fifths were observed only once. The top ten clones comprise 4% to 5% of the sample.

As for this clone: Its binding antigen is unknown. Per-nucleotide qualities are absent, and no much larger clonotype sits a single base away.

The CDR3 numbers 14 residues from cysteine through phenylalanine. Of the read, only the CDR3 DNA is kept; its 42 bases are in frame from base 1. For CDR1 and CDR2, the germline V gene lists SGHDT and YYEEEE. For this chain, trimming is 2 bases at the V end and 9 bases at the J end, and the number of junction bases without a gene match is 8. The rearrangement combines TRBV5-6 with TRBJ1-5; 7 junctional bases match TRBD1. The sequenced sample consisted of peripheral blood. This clonotype was obtained from a woman in her seventies with acute or convalescent COVID-19. The DNA sequence reads TGTGCCAGCAGCTTATCAGGGGGTACCAGGCCCCAGCATTTT. This is translated as CASSLSGGTRPQHF.